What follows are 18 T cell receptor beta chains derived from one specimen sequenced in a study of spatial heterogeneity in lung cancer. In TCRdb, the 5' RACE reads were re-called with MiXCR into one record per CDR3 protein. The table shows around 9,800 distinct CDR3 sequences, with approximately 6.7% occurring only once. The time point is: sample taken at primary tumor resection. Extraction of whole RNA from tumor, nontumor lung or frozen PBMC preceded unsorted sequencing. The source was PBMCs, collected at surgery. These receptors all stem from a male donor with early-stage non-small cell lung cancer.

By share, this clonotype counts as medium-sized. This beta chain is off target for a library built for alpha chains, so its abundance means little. CDR3 sequence (DNA): TGCAGCGTTGAATCGACAATCTCCTACGAGCAGTACTTC. Protein: CSVESTISYEQYF. This chain connects TRBV29-1 to TRBJ2-7; D not resolved. This CDR3 is built from 13 residues. Per the germline V gene, CDR1 is SQVTM and CDR2 is ANQGSEA. V lost 2 bases and J lost 0, with 8 bases in between.

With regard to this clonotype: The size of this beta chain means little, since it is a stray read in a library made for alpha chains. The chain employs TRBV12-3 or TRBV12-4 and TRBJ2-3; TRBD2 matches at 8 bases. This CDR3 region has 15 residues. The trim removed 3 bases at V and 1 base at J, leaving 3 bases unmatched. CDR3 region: CASSFALAGTDTQYF. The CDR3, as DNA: TGTGCCAGCAGTTTTGCACTAGCGGGCACAGATACGCAGTATTTT.

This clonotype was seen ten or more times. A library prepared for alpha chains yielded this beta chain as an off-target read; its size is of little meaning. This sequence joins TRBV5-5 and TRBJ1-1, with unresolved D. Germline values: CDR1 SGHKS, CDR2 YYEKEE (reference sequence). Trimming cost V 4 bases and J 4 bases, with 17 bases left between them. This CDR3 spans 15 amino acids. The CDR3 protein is CASSPEGRPGTEAFF. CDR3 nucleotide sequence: TGTGCCAGCAGCCCAGAAGGACGTCCGGGCACTGAAGCTTTCTTT.

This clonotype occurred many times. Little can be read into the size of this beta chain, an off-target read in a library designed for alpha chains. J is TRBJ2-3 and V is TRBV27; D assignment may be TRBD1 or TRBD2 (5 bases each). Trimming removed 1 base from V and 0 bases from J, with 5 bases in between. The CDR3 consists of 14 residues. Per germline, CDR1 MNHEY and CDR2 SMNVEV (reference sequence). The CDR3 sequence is CASSLWGSTDTQYF. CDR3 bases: TGTGCCAGCAGTTTATGGGGGAGCACAGATACGCAGTATTTT.

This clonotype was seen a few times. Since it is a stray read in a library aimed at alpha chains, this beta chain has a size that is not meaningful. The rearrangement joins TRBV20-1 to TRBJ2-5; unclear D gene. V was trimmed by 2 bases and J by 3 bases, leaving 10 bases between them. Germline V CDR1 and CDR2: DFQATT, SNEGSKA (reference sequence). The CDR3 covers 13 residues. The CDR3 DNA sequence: TGCAGTGCTAGACACAACTATAAAGAGACCCAGTACTTC. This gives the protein CSARHNYKETQYF.

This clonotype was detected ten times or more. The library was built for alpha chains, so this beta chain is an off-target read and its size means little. CDR3 loop: CASSLDRAPLYGYTF. The CDR3 DNA reads TGTGCCAGCAGCTTAGACAGGGCTCCTCTCTATGGCTACACCTTC. This sequence joins TRBV7-2 and TRBJ1-2; TRBD1 is a possible D gene (6 bases). CDR3 length: 15 residues. V lost 1 base and J lost 4, with 13 bases in between. Germline lookup yields CDR1 SGHTA and CDR2 FQGNSA.

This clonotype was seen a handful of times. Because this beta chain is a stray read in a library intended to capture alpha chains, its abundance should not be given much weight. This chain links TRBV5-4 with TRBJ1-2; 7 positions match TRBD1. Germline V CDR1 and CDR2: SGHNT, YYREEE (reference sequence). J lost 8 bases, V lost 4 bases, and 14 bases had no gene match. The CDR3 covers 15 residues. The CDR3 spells CASSVPTSTGKGYTF. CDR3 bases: TGTGCCAGCAGCGTCCCAACTTCGACAGGGAAGGGCTACACCTTC.

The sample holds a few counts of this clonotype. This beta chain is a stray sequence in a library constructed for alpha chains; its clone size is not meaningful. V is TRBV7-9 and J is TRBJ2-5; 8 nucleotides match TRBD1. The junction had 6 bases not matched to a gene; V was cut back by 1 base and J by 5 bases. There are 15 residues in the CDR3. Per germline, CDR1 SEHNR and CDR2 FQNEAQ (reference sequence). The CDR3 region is CASSLGDRLPETQYF. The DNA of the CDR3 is TGTGCCAGCAGCTTAGGGGACAGGTTGCCGGAGACCCAGTACTTC.

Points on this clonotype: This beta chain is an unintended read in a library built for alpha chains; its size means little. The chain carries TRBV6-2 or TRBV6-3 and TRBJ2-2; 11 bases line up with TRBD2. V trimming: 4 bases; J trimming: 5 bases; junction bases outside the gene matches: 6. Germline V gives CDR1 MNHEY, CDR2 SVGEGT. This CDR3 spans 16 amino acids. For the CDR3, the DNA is TGTGCCAGCAGTTCACTACTAGCGGGAGTTACCGGGGAGCTGTTTTTT. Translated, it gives CASSSLLAGVTGELFF.

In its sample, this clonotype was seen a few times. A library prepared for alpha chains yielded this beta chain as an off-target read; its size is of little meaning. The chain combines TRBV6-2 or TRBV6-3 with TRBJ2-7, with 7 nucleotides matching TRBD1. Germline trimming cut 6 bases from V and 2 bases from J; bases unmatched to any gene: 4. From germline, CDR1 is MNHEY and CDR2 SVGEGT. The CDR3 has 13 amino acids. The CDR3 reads CASRGDSPYEQYF. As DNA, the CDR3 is TGTGCCAGCAGAGGGGACAGCCCCTACGAGCAGTACTTC.

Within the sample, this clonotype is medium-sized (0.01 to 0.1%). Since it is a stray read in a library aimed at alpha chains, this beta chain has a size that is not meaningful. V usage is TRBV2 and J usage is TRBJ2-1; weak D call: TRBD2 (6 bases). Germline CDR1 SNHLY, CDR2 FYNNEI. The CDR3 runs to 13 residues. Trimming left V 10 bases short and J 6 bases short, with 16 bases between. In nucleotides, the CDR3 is TGTGCCACACGGGAGAGCCCAGGCAATGAGCAGTTCTTC. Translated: CATRESPGNEQFF.

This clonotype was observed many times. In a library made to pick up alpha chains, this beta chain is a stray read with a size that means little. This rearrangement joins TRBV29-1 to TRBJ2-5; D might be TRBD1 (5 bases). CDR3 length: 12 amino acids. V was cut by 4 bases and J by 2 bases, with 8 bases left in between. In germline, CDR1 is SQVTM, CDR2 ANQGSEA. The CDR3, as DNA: TGCAGCGTTGTCCGACAGCAAGAGACCCAGTACTTC. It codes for CSVVRQQETQYF.

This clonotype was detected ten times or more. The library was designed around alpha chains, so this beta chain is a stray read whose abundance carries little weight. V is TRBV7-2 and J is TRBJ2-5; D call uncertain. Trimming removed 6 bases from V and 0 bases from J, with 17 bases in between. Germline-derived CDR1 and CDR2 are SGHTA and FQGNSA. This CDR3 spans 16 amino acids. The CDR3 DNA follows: TGTGCCAGCAGTCCATTGCTGAGGAGCAACCAAGAGACCCAGTACTTC. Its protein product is CASSPLLRSNQETQYF.

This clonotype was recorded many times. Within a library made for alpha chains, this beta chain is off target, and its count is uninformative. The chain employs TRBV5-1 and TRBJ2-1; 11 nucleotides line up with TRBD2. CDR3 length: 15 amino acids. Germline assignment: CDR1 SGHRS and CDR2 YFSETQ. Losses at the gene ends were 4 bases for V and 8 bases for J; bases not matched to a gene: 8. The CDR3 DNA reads TGCGCCAGCAGCCCACTAGCGGGAGCGGTGGATGAGCAGTTCTTC. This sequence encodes CASSPLAGAVDEQFF. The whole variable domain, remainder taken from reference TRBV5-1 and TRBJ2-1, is KAGVTQTPRYLIKTRGQQVTLSCSPISGHRSVSWYQQTPGQGLQFLFEYFSETQRNKGNFPGRFSGRQFSNSRSEMNVSTLELGDSALYLCASSPLAGAVDEQFFGPGTRLTVL.

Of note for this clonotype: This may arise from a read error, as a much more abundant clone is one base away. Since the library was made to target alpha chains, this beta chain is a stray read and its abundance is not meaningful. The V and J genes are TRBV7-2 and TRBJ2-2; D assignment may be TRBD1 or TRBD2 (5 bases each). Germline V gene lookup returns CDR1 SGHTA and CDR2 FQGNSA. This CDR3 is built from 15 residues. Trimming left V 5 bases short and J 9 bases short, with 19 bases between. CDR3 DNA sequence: TGTGCCAGCAGCCCGGGAAGAACCAGGGCCAGGGAGCTGTTTTTT. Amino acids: CASSPGRTRARELFF.

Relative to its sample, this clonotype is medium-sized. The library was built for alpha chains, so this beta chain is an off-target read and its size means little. The CDR3 nucleotides are TGTGCCAGCAGATATTGGATGAACACTGAAGCTTTCTTT. Amino acid sequence: CASRYWMNTEAFF. The chain employs TRBV6-5 and TRBJ1-1; D gene ambiguous. Trimming left V 6 bases short and J 0 bases short, with 8 bases between. There are 13 residues in the CDR3. The germline V gene encodes CDR1 MNHEY and CDR2 SVGAGI.

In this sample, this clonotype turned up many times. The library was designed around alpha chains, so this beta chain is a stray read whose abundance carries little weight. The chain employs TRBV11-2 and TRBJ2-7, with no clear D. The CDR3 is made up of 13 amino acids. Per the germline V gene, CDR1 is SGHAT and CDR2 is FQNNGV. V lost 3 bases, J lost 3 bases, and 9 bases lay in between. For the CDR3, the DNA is TGTGCCAGCAGCTTTAGTTACGGCTACGAGCAGTACTTC. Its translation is CASSFSYGYEQYF.

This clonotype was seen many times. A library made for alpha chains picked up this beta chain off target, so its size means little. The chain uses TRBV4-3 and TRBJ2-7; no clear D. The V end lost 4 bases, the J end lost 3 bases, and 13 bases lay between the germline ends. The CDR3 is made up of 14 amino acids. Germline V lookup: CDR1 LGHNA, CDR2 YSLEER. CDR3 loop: CASSPSVHVYEQYF. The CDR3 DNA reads TGCGCCAGCAGCCCCTCGGTACACGTCTACGAGCAGTACTTC.